The rows below give T cell receptor beta chains drawn from one sample of a study of T-cell memory formation after mild COVID-19. TCRdb ran MiXCR on the 5' RACE reads and lists one entry per CDR3 protein. The table has hundreds of thousands of distinct CDR3 sequences, under 20% seen once. Sequenced: PBMCs or a T cell subset sorted from them (not recorded which). The receptors shown here come from an adult woman who had mild COVID-19 (a few samples of this study predate the infection). Cell type and time point are not known. Each CDR3 is given with its conserved first and last residue. A D gene is named only where the DNA matches it firmly. Not every row has a clone size; where given, it reads once, few, many or a size class.

size,J,V,D,CDR3,DNA
NA,TRBJ2-3,TRBV24-1,NA,CATSDRPRGSTDTQYF,TGTGCCACCAGTGACCGCCCTAGGGGGAGCACAGATACGCAGTATTTT
NA,TRBJ2-3,TRBV9,NA,CASSVGSDTQYF,TGTGCCAGCAGCGTAGGGTCGGATACGCAGTATTTT
few,TRBJ2-7,TRBV5-6,NA,CASSGGFSSEQYF,TGTGCCAGCAGCGGGGGGTTCTCGAGCGAGCAGTACTTC
NA,TRBJ2-3,TRBV9,NA,CASSVPVDTQYF,TGTGCCAGCAGCGTACCGGTGGATACGCAGTATTTT
few,TRBJ2-3,TRBV20-1,TRBD2,CSARGLAGEETDTQYF,TGCAGTGCTAGGGGACTAGCGGGAGAGGAGACAGATACGCAGTATTTT
few,TRBJ2-7,TRBV5-5,NA,CASSLFGVVSYEQYF,TGTGCCAGCAGCTTATTCGGGGTGGTGTCCTACGAGCAGTACTTC
few,TRBJ1-1,TRBV10-3,NA,CAISESWAEAFF,TGTGCCATCAGTGAGAGCTGGGCCGAAGCTTTCTTT
few,TRBJ2-7,TRBV6-1,TRBD1,CASGSSGTVNEQYF,TGTGCCAGCGGGTCCTCCGGGACAGTAAACGAGCAGTACTTC
few,TRBJ2-7,TRBV27,NA,CASSRDGAGRYEQYF,TGTGCCAGCAGCCGCGACGGCGCTGGGAGGTACGAGCAGTACTTC
many,TRBJ2-7,TRBV14,NA,CASSPRGRISYEQYF,TGTGCCAGCAGCCCTAGAGGACGTATTTCCTACGAGCAGTACTTC
NA,TRBJ1-5,TRBV6-2/TRBV6-3,NA,CASSGRQSMREPQHF,TGTGCCAGCAGCGGACGACAGAGCATGAGGGAGCCCCAGCATTTT
few,TRBJ1-1,TRBV20-1,NA,CSARALRDTEAFF,TGCAGTGCTAGAGCCCTGAGGGACACTGAAGCTTTCTTT
NA,TRBJ2-7,TRBV5-4,TRBD1,CASSFDTGGGYEQYF,TGTGCCAGCAGCTTTGATACAGGGGGCGGCTACGAGCAGTACTTC
few,TRBJ2-7,TRBV11-3,TRBD2,CASSPIAGGHYEQYF,TGTGCCAGCAGCCCGATAGCGGGAGGCCACTACGAGCAGTACTTC
few,TRBJ2-1,TRBV7-6,NA,CASSLAGVESEQFF,TGTGCCAGCAGCTTAGCGGGAGTGGAGAGTGAGCAGTTCTTC
NA,TRBJ2-2,TRBV7-8,NA,CASLLGFGTGELFF,TGTGCCAGCCTGCTGGGGTTCGGCACCGGGGAGCTGTTTTTT
many,TRBJ2-7,TRBV3-1,TRBD2,CASRGTSGRGEQYF,TGTGCCAGCAGGGGGACTAGCGGGAGGGGTGAACAGTACTTC
many,TRBJ2-7,TRBV7-2,NA,CASSSQGLLDSYEQYF,TGTGCCAGCAGCTCCCAGGGACTTTTGGACTCCTACGAGCAGTACTTC
few,TRBJ2-3,TRBV30,TRBD2,CAWSSGRAAGDTQYF,TGTGCCTGGAGTAGCGGGAGGGCGGCAGGGGATACGCAGTATTTT
few,TRBJ2-7,TRBV7-9,NA,CASSLGQTSWQYF,TGTGCCAGCAGCTTAGGTCAGACTAGTTGGCAGTACTTC
few,TRBJ2-1,TRBV4-1,TRBD1,CASSGQAIYNEQFF,TGCGCCAGCTCGGGACAGGCTATCTACAATGAGCAGTTCTTC
few,TRBJ1-5,TRBV4-3,NA,CASSQDSISNQPQHF,TGCGCCAGCAGCCAAGATTCGATTAGCAATCAGCCCCAGCATTTT
NA,TRBJ2-5,TRBV12-3/TRBV12-4,TRBD2,CASSFLLAGGETQYF,TGTGCCAGCAGTTTCCTCCTAGCGGGAGGGGAGACCCAGTACTTC
NA,TRBJ2-1,TRBV7-9,NA,CASSLVLSNEQFF,TGTGCCAGCAGCTTAGTTCTGTCAAATGAGCAGTTCTTC
few,TRBJ1-5,TRBV30,NA,CAWSVDRISNQPQHF,TGTGCCTGGAGTGTTGACAGGATTAGCAATCAGCCCCAGCATTTT
many,TRBJ1-1,TRBV7-9,NA,CASSQQMNTEAFF,TGTGCCAGCAGCCAACAAATGAACACTGAAGCTTTCTTT
many,TRBJ1-5,TRBV12-3/TRBV12-4,NA,CASSFPGQPQHF,TGTGCCAGCAGTTTCCCCGGACAGCCCCAGCATTTT
few,TRBJ2-1,TRBV6-5,TRBD2,CASSYGREPYNEQFF,TGTGCCAGCAGTTACGGGCGGGAGCCATACAATGAGCAGTTCTTC
many,TRBJ1-1,TRBV3-1,NA,CASSQVGGNTEAFF,TGTGCCAGCAGCCAAGTAGGTGGGAACACTGAAGCTTTCTTT
NA,TRBJ2-1,TRBV7-3,TRBD2,CASAREGYEQFF,TGTGCCAGCGCGAGGGAGGGCTATGAGCAGTTCTTC
few,TRBJ2-7,TRBV29-1,TRBD1,CSVRTGGPYEQYF,TGCAGCGTTAGGACAGGGGGTCCATACGAGCAGTACTTC
NA,TRBJ1-3,TRBV20-1,NA,CSAGRGAHSGNTIYF,TGCAGTGCTGGGAGAGGGGCCCACTCTGGAAACACCATATATTTT
few,TRBJ2-3,TRBV2,NA,CASSKAGSTDTQYF,TGTGCCAGCAGCAAAGCGGGTTCCACAGATACGCAGTATTTT
NA,TRBJ1-6,TRBV4-3,NA,CASSQVRLNSPLHF,TGCGCCAGCAGCCAAGTTCGGCTCAATTCACCCCTCCACTTT
few,TRBJ2-3,TRBV25-1,TRBD2,CASRRSGKGSDTQYF,TGTGCCAGCAGGCGGAGCGGGAAAGGTTCAGATACGCAGTATTTT
few,TRBJ2-3,TRBV5-1,TRBD2,CASSLAGTSGKTDTQYF,TGCGCCAGCAGCTTGGCCGGGACTAGCGGGAAGACAGATACGCAGTATTTT